The entry that follows covers one TCR beta chain sequence. Its cognate antigen is unknown. The sample belongs to a study of shared clonotypes between healthy human individuals. Study-wide points: Clonotype sharing among the donors was expected to vary with sequencing depth. Rarefaction curves obtained for sorted subsets showed sequencing incomplete despite large depth.

Clones were sequenced by immunoSEQ multiplex PCR, and TCRdb holds only the in-frame ones, with some missing. This table holds roughly 2,500,000 clones, 80% to 95% found once. Sequenced material: naive CD4+ T cells from PBMCs. As to subset: CD45RA+ positively selected. The sequence derives from a man aged 18 to 29 in good health. Some clones in this sample may be carry-over from other donors' samples.

CDR3 coding DNA: TGTGCCAGCAGTCGGATATCCGAAAACACCATATATTTT. Its translation is CASSRISENTIYF. The chain carries TRBV5-4 and TRBJ1-3; no clear D. The CDR3 length is 13 residues. V was trimmed by 5 bases and J by 6 bases, leaving 12 bases between them. Germline V gene sequence: CDR1 SGHNT, CDR2 YYREEE (reference sequence).